This T cell receptor beta chain was captured by sequencing in a study of blood T cell repertoires in COVID-19. Study as a whole: Samples of COVID-19 (acute and convalescent) were obtained from the United States, Italy and Spain. The analysed material was cDNA or gDNA that came from T cells, B-cell-depleted T cells, or PBMCs.

There are 13 residues in the CDR3. Germline trimming cut 5 bases from V and 7 bases from J; bases unmatched to any gene: 4. CDR1 LNHDA and CDR2 SQIVND come from the germline V gene (reference sequence). This clone showed up just once. Original analysis: Using reference gene primer amplification, nucleated cell counts were estimated. TCRdb keeps only in-frame clones here, not all; method: immunoSEQ multiplex PCR. V and J calls and clone size follow that table, whereas D and trimming were derived from the DNA. Counted here are over 85,000 clones, more than 70% occurring once; the ten biggest clones make up roughly a quarter.

The chain has TRBV19 and TRBJ2-1; the match to TRBD2 covers 8 bases. The sequence was obtained from an older man with acute or convalescent COVID-19. Sequencing was performed on peripheral blood. The CDR3 DNA reads TGTGCCAGTAGTCCCGGGAGGGGGAATGAGCAGTTCTTC. This codes for CASSPGRGNEQFF.